Presented here are 14 T cell receptor beta chains from one specimen sequenced in a study of neurological immune-mediated disorders (dated by TCRdb to about 2019). Library creation used 5' RACE. Reads for this sample came from an Illumina HiSeq 2500. TCRdb reran the public reads through fastp at Q25 and MiXCR, keeping productive beta chains. Entries are consolidated by CDR3 protein sequence, retaining the most common genes and DNA. The sample yields 55,000 to 75,000 distinct CDR3 sequences; 2% to 3% were counted once. Clones ranked in the top ten supply about 3% of the sample. Sequenced material: PBMCs. The receptors were gathered from a man aged 45-65 years with multiple sclerosis.

This clonotype occurred many times. In nucleotides, the CDR3 is TGCGCCAGCAGCTTGACAGTAATAGGCACCGGGGAGCTGTTTTTT. Its protein product is CASSLTVIGTGELFF. The rearrangement links TRBV5-1 to TRBJ2-2; the D is unclear. V was shortened by 1 base and J by 4 bases, with 11 bases between the two germline ends. The CDR3 sequence is 15 residues long. Germline CDR1 is SGHRS and CDR2 is YFSETQ.

This clonotype was seen ten or more times. The chain combines TRBV4-1 with TRBJ2-7, with D possibly being TRBD2 (6 bases). The germline V and J ends were trimmed by 4 bases and 0 bases, with 10 bases remaining between them. The length of the CDR3 is 14 residues. From germline, CDR1 is MGHRA and CDR2 YSYEKL. This CDR3 is CASSLADGSYEQYF. In DNA form, the CDR3 reads TGCGCCAGCAGCCTAGCGGACGGCTCCTACGAGCAGTACTTC.

In this sample, this clonotype turned up many times. This sequence joins TRBV20-1 and TRBJ2-1; TRBD1 matches 10 bases. With V trimmed by 1 base and J by 9 bases, 6 bases remained unmatched. From germline, CDR1 is DFQATT and CDR2 SNEGSKA (reference sequence). The CDR3 runs 14 residues. DNA of the CDR3: TGCAGTGCTAGAGTATGGGGACAGGGGATTGAGCAGTTCTTC. Translated, it gives CSARVWGQGIEQFF.

This clonotype was recorded at least ten times. The rearrangement links TRBV20-1 to TRBJ2-1, with 15 bases lining up with TRBD2. V trimming: 1 base; J trimming: 13 bases; junction bases outside the gene matches: 5. Germline CDR1 reads DFQATT; CDR2 reads SNEGSKA (reference sequence). This CDR3 contains 14 residues. CDR3 residues: CSARAGLAGGQQFF. The CDR3 region has the DNA TGCAGTGCTAGAGCCGGACTAGCGGGGGGGCAACAGTTCTTC.

This clonotype was found many times. The V call is TRBV9, the J call TRBJ1-1; D call uncertain. The germline gives CDR1 SGDLS, CDR2 YYNGEE. CDR3 length equals 14 residues. V lost 0 bases to trimming and J lost 0 bases, with 6 bases between them. DNA of the CDR3: TGTGCCAGCAGCGTAGGGCACATGAACACTGAAGCTTTCTTT. As protein: CASSVGHMNTEAFF.

There are a few counts of this clonotype. With a much larger clone just one base away, this may be a read error. This chain joins TRBV20-1 and TRBJ2-7, with D hard to call. CDR3 size: 13 residues. Germline CDR1 is DFQATT and CDR2 is SNEGSKA (reference sequence). Trimming took off 7 bases at V and 5 bases at J, with 18 bases between the two ends. The CDR3 DNA reads as TGCAGTGATAGGATGGGGTCGAAACACGAGCAGTACTTC. Protein sequence: CSDRMGSKHEQYF.

This clonotype was counted at least ten times. V and J are TRBV12-3 or TRBV12-4 and TRBJ2-5; 7 nucleotides line up with TRBD1. The CDR3 loop spans 16 amino acids. Trimming took 3 bases from V and 5 from J; bases not matched to a gene: 12. In DNA, the CDR3 is TGTGCCAGCAGTTTTTACAAACAGGGGTGGGTTGAGACCCAGTACTTC. Amino acid sequence: CASSFYKQGWVETQYF.

This clonotype appeared many times. The chain is built from TRBV7-2 and TRBJ1-2, with TRBD1 identical over 11 bases. The germline V gene encodes CDR1 SGHTA and CDR2 FQGNSA. The CDR3 is 15 amino acids. V was pared by 7 bases and J by 7 bases, with 11 bases of the junction left unmatched. The CDR3 protein is CASTPPGTGGGGYTF. The CDR3, as DNA: TGTGCCAGCACCCCACCCGGGACAGGGGGAGGTGGCTACACCTTC.

Many counts were recorded for this clonotype. The chain is built from TRBV20-1 and TRBJ2-7; 9 bases fit TRBD2. The CDR3 runs 15 residues. Looked up from germline, CDR1 is DFQATT and CDR2 is SNEGSKA (reference sequence). With V trimmed by 5 bases and J by 3 bases, 11 bases remained unmatched. This CDR3 reads CSAPPGRGGNYEQYF. In DNA, the CDR3 is TGCAGTGCTCCTCCGGGGCGGGGGGGGAACTACGAGCAGTACTTC.

In its sample, this clonotype was seen a few times. A much larger clone sits a single nucleotide away, making a read error possible. The chain employs TRBV15 and TRBJ2-1, with unresolved D. Germline assignment: CDR1 LNHNV and CDR2 YYDKDF (reference sequence). The CDR3 is made up of 12 amino acids. CDR3 nucleotides: TGTGCCAACAGCAGAGCCCAAAGTGAGCAGTTCTTC. This encodes CANSRAQSEQFF.

This clonotype was detected many times. The gene calls are TRBV5-5 and TRBJ2-3, with D possibly called TRBD1 or TRBD2 (5 bases each). CDR1 is SGHKS, CDR2 YYEKEE, per germline (reference sequence). Trimming cost V 4 bases and J 0 bases, with 15 bases left between them. This CDR3 contains 16 residues. The CDR3 loop is CASSPGTKSSTDTQYF. Written as DNA, the CDR3 is TGTGCCAGCAGCCCCGGGACCAAGTCGAGCACAGATACGCAGTATTTT.

Many counts were recorded for this clonotype. V is TRBV7-2 and J is TRBJ1-4, with unresolved D. The CDR3 consists of 14 residues. The V gene lost 4 bases and the J gene lost 0 bases, with 6 bases spanning the gap. Germline values: CDR1 SGHTA, CDR2 FQGNSA. CDR3 DNA: TGTGCCAGCAGCTACGCCCCAACTAATGAAAAACTGTTTTTT. Its translation: CASSYAPTNEKLFF.

This clonotype was counted at least ten times. The genes are TRBV6-2 or TRBV6-3 and TRBJ1-5; D may be TRBD1 (6 bases). The length of the CDR3 is 15 residues. V lost 2 bases and J 7 bases, leaving 15 bases between the germline ends. From germline, CDR1 is MNHEY and CDR2 SVGEGT. CDR3 sequence (DNA): TGTGCCAGCAGTTACCTACAGGGAATTGGGCAGCCCCAGCATTTT. This gives the protein CASSYLQGIGQPQHF.

This clonotype was detected many times. The chain couples TRBV5-1 to TRBJ2-1; 7 positions match TRBD1. CDR1 SGHRS and CDR2 YFSETQ come from the germline V gene. V lost 7 bases to trimming and J lost 5 bases; unmatched junction nucleotides: 6. The CDR3 length is 13 residues. The CDR3 region has the DNA TGCGCCAGCCTCTACAGGGGCCACAATGAGCAGTTCTTC. Its protein product is CASLYRGHNEQFF.